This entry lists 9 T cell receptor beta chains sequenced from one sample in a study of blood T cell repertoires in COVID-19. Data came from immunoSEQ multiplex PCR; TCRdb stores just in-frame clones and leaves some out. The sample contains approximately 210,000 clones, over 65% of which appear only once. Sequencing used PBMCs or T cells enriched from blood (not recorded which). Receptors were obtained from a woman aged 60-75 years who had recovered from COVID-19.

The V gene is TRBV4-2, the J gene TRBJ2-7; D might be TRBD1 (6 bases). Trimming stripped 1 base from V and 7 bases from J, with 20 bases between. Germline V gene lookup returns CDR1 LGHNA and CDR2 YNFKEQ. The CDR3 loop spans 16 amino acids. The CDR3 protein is CASSQVGGTATKEQYF. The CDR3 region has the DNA TGTGCCAGCAGCCAAGTAGGGGGAACGGCTACGAAGGAGCAGTACTTC.

The chain's CDR3 is CASSRDSTGNTIYF. In DNA form, the CDR3 reads TGCGCCAGCAGCAGGGACAGTACTGGAAACACCATATATTTT. V is TRBV5-1 and J is TRBJ1-3, with 7 bases fitting TRBD1. This CDR3 contains 14 residues. Trimming removed 4 bases from V and 2 bases from J; junction bases left unmatched: 3. Germline CDR1 reads SGHRS; CDR2 reads YFSETQ. Filled out from reference TRBV5-1 and TRBJ1-3, the complete variable domain reads KAGVTQTPRYLIKTRGQQVTLSCSPISGHRSVSWYQQTPGQGLQFLFEYFSETQRNKGNFPGRFSGRQFSNSRSEMNVSTLELGDSALYLCASSRDSTGNTIYFGEGSWLTVV.

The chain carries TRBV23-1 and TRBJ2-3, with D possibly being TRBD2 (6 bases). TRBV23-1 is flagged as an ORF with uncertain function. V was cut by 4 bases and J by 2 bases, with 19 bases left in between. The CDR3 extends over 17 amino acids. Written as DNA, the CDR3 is TGCGCCAGCAGTCTGACCACCCGGCGGGGCCACACAGATACGCAGTATTTT. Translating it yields CASSLTTRRGHTDTQYF.

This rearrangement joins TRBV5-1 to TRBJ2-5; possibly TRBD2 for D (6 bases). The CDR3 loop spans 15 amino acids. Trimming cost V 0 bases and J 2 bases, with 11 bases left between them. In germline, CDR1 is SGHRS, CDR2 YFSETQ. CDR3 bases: TGCGCCAGCAGCTTGGAGGTTCGGGGGCAAGAGACCCAGTACTTC. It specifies CASSLEVRGQETQYF.

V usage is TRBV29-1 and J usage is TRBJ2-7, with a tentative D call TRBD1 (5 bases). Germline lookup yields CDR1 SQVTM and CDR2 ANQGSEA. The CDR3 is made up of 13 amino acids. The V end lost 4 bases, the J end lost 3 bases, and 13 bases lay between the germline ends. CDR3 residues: CSVGQGSDYEQYF. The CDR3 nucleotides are TGCAGCGTTGGCCAGGGATCTGACTACGAGCAGTACTTC.

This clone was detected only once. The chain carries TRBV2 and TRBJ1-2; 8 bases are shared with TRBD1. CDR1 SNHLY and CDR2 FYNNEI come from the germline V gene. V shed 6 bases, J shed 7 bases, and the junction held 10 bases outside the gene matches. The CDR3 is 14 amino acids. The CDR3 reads CASRLGQGPVGYTF. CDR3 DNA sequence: TGTGCCAGCAGGTTAGGACAGGGCCCGGTTGGCTACACCTTC. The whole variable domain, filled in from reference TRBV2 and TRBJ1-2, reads EPEVTQTPSHQVTQMGQEVILRCVPISNHLYFYWYRQILGQKVEFLVSFYNNEISEKSEIFDDQFSVERPDGSNFTLKIRSTKLEDSAMYFCASRLGQGPVGYTFGSGTRLTVV.

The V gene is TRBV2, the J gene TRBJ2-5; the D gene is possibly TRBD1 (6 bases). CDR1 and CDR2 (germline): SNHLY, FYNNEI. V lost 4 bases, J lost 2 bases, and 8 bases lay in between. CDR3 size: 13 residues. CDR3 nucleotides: TGTGCCAGCAGTGGAGGACAGCAAGAGACCCAGTACTTC. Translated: CASSGGQQETQYF.

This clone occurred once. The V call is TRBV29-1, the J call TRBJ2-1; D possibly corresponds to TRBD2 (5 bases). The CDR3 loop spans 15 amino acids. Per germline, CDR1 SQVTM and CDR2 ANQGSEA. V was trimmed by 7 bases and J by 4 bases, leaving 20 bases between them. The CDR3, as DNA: TGCAGCGCCGAGACGACTGTAGCGATATACAATGAGCAGTTCTTC. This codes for CSAETTVAIYNEQFF.

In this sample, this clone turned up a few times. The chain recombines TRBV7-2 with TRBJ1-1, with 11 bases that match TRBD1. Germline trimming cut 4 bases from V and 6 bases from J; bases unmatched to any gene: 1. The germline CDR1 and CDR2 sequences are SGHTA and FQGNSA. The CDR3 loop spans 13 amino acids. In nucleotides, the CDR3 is TGTGCCAGCAGCTGGGGACAGGGGGCTGAAGCTTTCTTT. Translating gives CASSWGQGAEAFF.